The entry below gives a single TCR beta chain sequence along with its context. The specificity of this receptor is unknown. No base qualities exist here, and no much larger clone lies one base off it. The data originate from a study of PD-1 blockade in mismatch repair-deficient tumors (dated by TCRdb to the late 2010s). Regarding the study in general: Between September 2013 and September 2016, the trial enrolled about 86 consecutive patients with over nine mismatch repair-deficient cancer types, every one of whom had been previously treated and was progressing. Tumor-associated T cell clones in the peripheral blood of patients responding to PD-1 blockade were tracked using deep sequencing of TCR CDR3 regions. The study at large found these results: Clones residing in the tumor, which were often undetectable in blood before treatment, expanded quickly after pembrolizumab and then contracted, generally before radiologic responses.

Mismatch repair deficiency was established in every enrolled patient by polymerase chain reaction or immunohistochemistry. TCR sequencing was performed for a few patients who responded to pembrolizumab therapy. The phase II trial prospectively tested pembrolizumab PD-1 blockade in advanced mismatch repair-deficient cancers regardless of tissue of origin. Serial peripheral blood T cell samples were collected before and at multiple times after starting PD-1 blockade. Blood sampling time points were reported as weeks after the first dose of pembrolizumab. Trimming at the junction amounts to 3 bases on V and 1 base on J, and the germline ends lie 3 bases apart. Based on the germline V gene, the CDR1 and CDR2 sequences are KGHSH and LQKENI. Including the terminal cysteine and phenylalanine, the CDR3 comprises 12 residues. Only the CDR3 DNA stays, 36 bases, in frame from base 1. The method behind the library was the immunoSEQ multiplex PCR assay. Sourced from immuneACCESS, this table was stored by TCRdb with only in-frame sequences that have V and J called. A share of the clones is absent; for the studies checked, an unresolved V gene accounts for under half, and the remainder has no known explanation. The sample records around 16,000 clones, about 80% of which are singletons. The leading ten clones occupy nearly 3.5% of the sample.

The clonotype originates from an adult with mismatch repair-deficient cancer. Specimen: PBMCs, collected 4 weeks after starting pembrolizumab. The sequence joins TRBV18 to TRBJ2-5; no D segment can be confidently identified. The CDR3 here reads CASSPLQETQYF. The nucleotides are TGTGCCAGCTCACCCCTCCAAGAGACCCAGTACTTC.